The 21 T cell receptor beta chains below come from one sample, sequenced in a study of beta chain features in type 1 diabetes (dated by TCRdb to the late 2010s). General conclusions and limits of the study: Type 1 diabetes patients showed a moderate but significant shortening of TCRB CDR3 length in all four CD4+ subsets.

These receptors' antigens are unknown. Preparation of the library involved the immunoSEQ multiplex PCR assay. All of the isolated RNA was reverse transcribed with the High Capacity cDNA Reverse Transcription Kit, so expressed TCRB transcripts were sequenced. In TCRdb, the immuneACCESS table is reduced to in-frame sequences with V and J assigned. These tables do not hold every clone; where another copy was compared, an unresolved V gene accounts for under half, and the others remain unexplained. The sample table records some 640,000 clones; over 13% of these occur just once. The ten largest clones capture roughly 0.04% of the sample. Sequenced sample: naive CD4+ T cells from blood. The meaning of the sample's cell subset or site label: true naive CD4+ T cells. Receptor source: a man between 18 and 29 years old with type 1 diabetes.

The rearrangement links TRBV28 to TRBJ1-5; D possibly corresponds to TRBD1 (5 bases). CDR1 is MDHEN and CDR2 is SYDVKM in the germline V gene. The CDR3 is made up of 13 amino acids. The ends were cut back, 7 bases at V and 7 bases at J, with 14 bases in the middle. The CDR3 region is CASTGLGGQPQHF. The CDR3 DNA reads TGTGCCAGCACGGGACTGGGCGGACAGCCCCAGCATTTT.

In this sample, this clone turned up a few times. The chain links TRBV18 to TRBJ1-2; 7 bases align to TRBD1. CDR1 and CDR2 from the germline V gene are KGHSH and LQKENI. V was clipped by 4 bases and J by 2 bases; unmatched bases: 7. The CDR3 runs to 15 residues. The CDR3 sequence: CASSQDQQGNYGYTF. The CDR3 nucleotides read TGTGCCAGCTCACAAGATCAACAGGGGAACTATGGCTACACCTTC. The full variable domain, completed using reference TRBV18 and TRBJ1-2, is NAGVMQNPRHLVRRRGQEARLRCSPMKGHSHVYWYRQLPEEGLKFMVYLQKENIIDESGMPKERFSAEFPKEGPSILRIQQVVRGDSAAYFCASSQDQQGNYGYTFGSGTRLTVV.

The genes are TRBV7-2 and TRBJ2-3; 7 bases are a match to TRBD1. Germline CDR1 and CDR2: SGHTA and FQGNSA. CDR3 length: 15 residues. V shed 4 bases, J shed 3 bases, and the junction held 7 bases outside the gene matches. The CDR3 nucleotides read TGTGCCAGCAGCTCACAGACAGGGTGGACAGATACGCAGTATTTT. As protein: CASSSQTGWTDTQYF. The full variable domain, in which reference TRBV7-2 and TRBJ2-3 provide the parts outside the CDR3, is GAGVSQSPSNKVTEKGKDVELRCDPISGHTALYWYRQSLGQGLEFLIYFQGNSAPDKSGLPSDRFSAERTGGSVSTLTIQRTQQEDSAVYLCASSSQTGWTDTQYFGPGTRLTVL.

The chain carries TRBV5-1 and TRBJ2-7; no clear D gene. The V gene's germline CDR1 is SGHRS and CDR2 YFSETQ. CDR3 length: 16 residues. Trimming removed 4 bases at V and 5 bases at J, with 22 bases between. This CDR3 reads CASSPTPTLSGNEQYF. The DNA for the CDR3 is TGCGCCAGCAGCCCCACTCCGACTCTGAGTGGCAACGAGCAGTACTTC.

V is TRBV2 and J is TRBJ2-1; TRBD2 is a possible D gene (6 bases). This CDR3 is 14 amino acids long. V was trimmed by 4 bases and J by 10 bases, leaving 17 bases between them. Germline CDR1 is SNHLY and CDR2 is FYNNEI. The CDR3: CASSGWGDSQEQFF. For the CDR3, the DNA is TGTGCCAGCAGTGGATGGGGGGACTCGCAGGAGCAGTTCTTC.

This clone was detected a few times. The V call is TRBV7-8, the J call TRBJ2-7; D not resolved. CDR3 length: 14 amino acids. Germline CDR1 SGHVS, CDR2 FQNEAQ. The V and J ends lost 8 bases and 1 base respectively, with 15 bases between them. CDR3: CASSARWKSYEQYF. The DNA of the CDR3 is TGTGCCAGCTCGGCCCGGTGGAAATCCTACGAGCAGTACTTC.

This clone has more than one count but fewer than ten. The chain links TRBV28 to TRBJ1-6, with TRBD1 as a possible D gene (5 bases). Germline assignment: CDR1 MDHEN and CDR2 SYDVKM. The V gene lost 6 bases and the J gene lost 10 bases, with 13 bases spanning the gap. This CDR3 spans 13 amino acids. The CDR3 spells CASRVGVLSPLHF. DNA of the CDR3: TGTGCCAGCAGAGTGGGGGTATTATCACCCCTCCACTTT.

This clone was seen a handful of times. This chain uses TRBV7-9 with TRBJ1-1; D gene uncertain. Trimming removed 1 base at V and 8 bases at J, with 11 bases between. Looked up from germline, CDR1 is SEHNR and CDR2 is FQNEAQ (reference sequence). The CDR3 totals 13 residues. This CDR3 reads CASSLEEGLEAFF. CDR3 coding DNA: TGTGCCAGCAGCTTAGAGGAGGGCTTAGAAGCTTTCTTT.

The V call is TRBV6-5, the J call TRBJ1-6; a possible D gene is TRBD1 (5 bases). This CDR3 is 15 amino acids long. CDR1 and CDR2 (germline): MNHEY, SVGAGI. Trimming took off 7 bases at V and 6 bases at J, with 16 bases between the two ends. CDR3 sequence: CASNWGTASNSPLHF. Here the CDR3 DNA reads TGTGCCAGCAACTGGGGGACCGCCAGTAATTCACCCCTCCACTTT.

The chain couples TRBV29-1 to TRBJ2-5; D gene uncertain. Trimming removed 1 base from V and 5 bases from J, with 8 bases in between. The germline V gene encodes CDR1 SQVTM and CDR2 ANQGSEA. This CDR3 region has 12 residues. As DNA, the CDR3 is TGCAGCGTTGAAGGGGAATCGGAGACCCAGTACTTC. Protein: CSVEGESETQYF.

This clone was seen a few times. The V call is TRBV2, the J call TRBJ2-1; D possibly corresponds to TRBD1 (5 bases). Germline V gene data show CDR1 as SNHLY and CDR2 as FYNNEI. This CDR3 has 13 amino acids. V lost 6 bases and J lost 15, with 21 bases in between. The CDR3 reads CASSGRDSYRPFF. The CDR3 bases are TGTGCCAGCAGCGGCAGGGATAGCTATCGACCGTTCTTC.

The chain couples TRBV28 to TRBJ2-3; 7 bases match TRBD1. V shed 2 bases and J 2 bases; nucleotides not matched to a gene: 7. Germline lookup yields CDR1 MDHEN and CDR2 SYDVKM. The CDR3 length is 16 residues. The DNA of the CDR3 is TGTGCCAGCAGTTTAAGTACAGGGGTCATCACAGATACGCAGTATTTT. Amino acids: CASSLSTGVITDTQYF.

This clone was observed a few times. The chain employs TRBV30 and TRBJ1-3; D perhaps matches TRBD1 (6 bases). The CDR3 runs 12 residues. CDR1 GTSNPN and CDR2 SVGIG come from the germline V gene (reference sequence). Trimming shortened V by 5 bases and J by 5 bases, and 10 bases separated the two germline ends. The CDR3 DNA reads TGTGCCTGGGCGACAGGTCGAAACACCATATATTTT. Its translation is CAWATGRNTIYF.

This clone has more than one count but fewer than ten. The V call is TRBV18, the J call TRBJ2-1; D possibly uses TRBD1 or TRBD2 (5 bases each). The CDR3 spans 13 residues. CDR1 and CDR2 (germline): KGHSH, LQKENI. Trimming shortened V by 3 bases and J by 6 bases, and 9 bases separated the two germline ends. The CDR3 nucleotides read TGTGCCAGCTCACCTCAGGGAGTCAATGAGCAGTTCTTC. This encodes CASSPQGVNEQFF.

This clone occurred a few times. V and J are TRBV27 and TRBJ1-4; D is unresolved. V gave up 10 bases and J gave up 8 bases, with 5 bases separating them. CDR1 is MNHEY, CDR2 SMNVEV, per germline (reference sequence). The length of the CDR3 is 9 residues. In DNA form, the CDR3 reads TGTGCCACCGAGGAAAAACTGTTTTTT. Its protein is CATEEKLFF. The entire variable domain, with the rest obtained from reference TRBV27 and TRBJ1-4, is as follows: EAQVTQNPRYLITVTGKKLTVTCSQNMNHEYMSWYRQDPGLGLRQIYYSMNVEVTDKGDVPEGYKVSRKEKRNFPLILESPSPNQTSLYFCATEEKLFFGSGTQLSVL.

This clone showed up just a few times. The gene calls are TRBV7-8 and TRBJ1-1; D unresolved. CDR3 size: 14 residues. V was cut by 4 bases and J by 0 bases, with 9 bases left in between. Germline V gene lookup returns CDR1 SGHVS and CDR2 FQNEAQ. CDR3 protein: CASSSLGLNTEAFF. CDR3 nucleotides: TGTGCCAGCAGCTCATTAGGACTGAACACTGAAGCTTTCTTT. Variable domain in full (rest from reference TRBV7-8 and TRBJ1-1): GAGVSQSPRYKVAKRGQDVALRCDPISGHVSLFWYQQALGQGPEFLTYFQNEAQLDKSGLPSDRFFAERPEGSVSTLKIQRTQQEDSAVYLCASSSLGLNTEAFFGQGTRLTVV.

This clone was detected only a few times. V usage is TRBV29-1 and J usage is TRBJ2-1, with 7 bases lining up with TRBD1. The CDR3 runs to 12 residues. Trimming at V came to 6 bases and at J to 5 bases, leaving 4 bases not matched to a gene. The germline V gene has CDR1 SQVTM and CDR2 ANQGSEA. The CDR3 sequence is CSVDRVNNEQFF. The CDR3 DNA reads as TGCAGCGTCGACAGGGTAAACAATGAGCAGTTCTTC.

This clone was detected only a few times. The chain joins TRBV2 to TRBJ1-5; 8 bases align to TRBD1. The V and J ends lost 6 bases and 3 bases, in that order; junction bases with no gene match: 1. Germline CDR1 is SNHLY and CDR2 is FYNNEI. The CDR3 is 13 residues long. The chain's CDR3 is CASRQGVNQPQHF. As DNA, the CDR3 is TGTGCCAGCAGACAGGGGGTCAATCAGCCCCAGCATTTT. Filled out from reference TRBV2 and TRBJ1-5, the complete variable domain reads EPEVTQTPSHQVTQMGQEVILRCVPISNHLYFYWYRQILGQKVEFLVSFYNNEISEKSEIFDDQFSVERPDGSNFTLKIRSTKLEDSAMYFCASRQGVNQPQHFGDGTRLSIL.

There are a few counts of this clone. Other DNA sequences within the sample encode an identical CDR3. The CDR3 region is CASSLSAGELFF. The CDR3 coding sequence is TGTGCCAGCAGTTTATCGGCCGGGGAGCTGTTTTTT. V is TRBV27 and J is TRBJ2-2; D not resolved. CDR1 and CDR2 (germline): MNHEY, SMNVEV (reference sequence). The V end was cut by 0 bases, the J end by 6 bases, with 2 bases between. This CDR3 has 12 amino acids.

The CDR3 DNA is TGTGCCAGCAGTTCCTGGGCGGGGGGACAAGGTGGTACGCAGTATTTT. This codes for CASSSWAGGQGGTQYF. The chain joins TRBV7-2 to TRBJ2-3, with 8 bases aligning to TRBD2. V trimming: 6 bases; J trimming: 8 bases; junction bases outside the gene matches: 16. This CDR3 is built from 16 residues. The germline CDR1 and CDR2 sequences are SGHTA and FQGNSA. Using reference TRBV7-2 and TRBJ2-3 for the parts outside the CDR3, the full variable domain is GAGVSQSPSNKVTEKGKDVELRCDPISGHTALYWYRQSLGQGLEFLIYFQGNSAPDKSGLPSDRFSAERTGGSVSTLTIQRTQQEDSAVYLCASSSWAGGQGGTQYFGPGTRLTVL.

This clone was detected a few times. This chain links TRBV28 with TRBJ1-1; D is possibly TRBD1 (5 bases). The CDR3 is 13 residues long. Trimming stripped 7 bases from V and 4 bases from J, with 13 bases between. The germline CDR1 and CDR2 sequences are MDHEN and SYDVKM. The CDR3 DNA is TGTGCCAGCAATGGGGGGTTGGGCACTGAAGCTTTCTTT. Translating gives CASNGGLGTEAFF.